What follows are 25 T cell receptor beta chains derived from one specimen sequenced in a study of blood T cells in healthy people across ages. Using a J-beta primer mix together with a sample-barcoded 5' primer, a second PCR was run for about 6 to 12 cycles. A single record per CDR3 protein comes from TCRdb applying MiXCR to the 5' RACE reads. The table lists under 1,100,000 distinct CDR3 sequences, less than 25% of them singletons. These data were likewise used in another study, on T cells of mothers and their children.

Sequenced sample: blood. These receptors were obtained from a girl aged 2-10 years in good health.

The chain's CDR3 is CASTGFYNSPLHF. The CDR3 DNA sequence: TGTGCCAGCACGGGTTTTTATAATTCACCCCTCCACTTT. This chain uses TRBV9 with TRBJ1-6, with D unresolved. Trimming removed 6 bases from V and 4 bases from J, with 8 bases in between. The CDR3 extends over 13 amino acids. Germline-derived CDR1 and CDR2 are SGDLS and YYNGEE. Full variable domain (remainder filled in from reference TRBV9 and TRBJ1-6): DSGVTQTPKHLITATGQRVTLRCSPRSGDLSVYWYQQSLDQGLQFLIQYYNGEERAKGNILERFSAQQFPDLHSELNLSSLELGDSALYFCASTGFYNSPLHFGNGTRLTVT.

The chain recombines TRBV7-3 with TRBJ2-2, with 9 bases identical to TRBD2. This CDR3 has 20 residues. Trimming took 1 base from V and 5 from J; bases not matched to a gene: 17. The germline CDR1 and CDR2 sequences are SGHTA and FQGTGA. The CDR3 spells CASSLNRGSRTSVSTGELFF. The CDR3 coding sequence is TGTGCCAGCAGCTTAAATAGGGGGTCGCGGACTAGCGTATCAACCGGGGAGCTGTTTTTT.

This clonotype was observed a handful of times. The rearrangement links TRBV7-3 to TRBJ2-5; 7 nucleotides match TRBD2. Gene TRBJ2-1 matches the end of the DNA better, so the J call may be wrong. The CDR3 spans 13 residues. CDR1 and CDR2 (germline): SGHTA, FQGTGA. In DNA, the CDR3 is TGTGCCAGCAGCTTCTATGGGGGGGGTGAGCAGTTCTTC. It specifies CASSFYGGGEQFF.

V and J are TRBV15 and TRBJ2-1; either TRBD1 or TRBD2 may fit D (5 bases each). The CDR3 covers 18 residues. V lost 1 base and J lost 0, with 16 bases in between. Looked up from germline, CDR1 is LNHNV and CDR2 is YYDKDF (reference sequence). The CDR3 nucleotides are TGTGCCACCAGCAGAGTGGGGACCGAAGCCAGCTCCTACAATGAGCAGTTCTTC. This codes for CATSRVGTEASSYNEQFF.

This clonotype has a handful of counts. This chain links TRBV5-1 with TRBJ2-1, with D possibly called TRBD1 or TRBD2 (5 bases each). The germline V gene encodes CDR1 SGHRS and CDR2 YFSETQ. The CDR3 is 15 residues long. Trimming cost V 0 bases and J 4 bases, with 11 bases left between them. The CDR3 DNA is TGCGCCAGCAGCTTGGATGGGACGCAGTACAATGAGCAGTTCTTC. Amino acids: CASSLDGTQYNEQFF.

This clonotype was counted between two and nine times. The rearrangement links TRBV20-1 to TRBJ1-1; D is uncertain. Germline lookup yields CDR1 DFQATT and CDR2 SNEGSKA (reference sequence). The CDR3 extends over 14 amino acids. Trimming pared 3 bases from V and 0 bases from J, leaving 11 bases between. The CDR3 protein is CSASLQRMNTEAFF. The CDR3 DNA sequence: TGCAGTGCTAGCCTACAGAGAATGAACACTGAAGCTTTCTTT.

This clonotype was observed a handful of times. The gene calls are TRBV6-1 and TRBJ2-3; D unclear. Trimming cost V 5 bases and J 1 base, with 13 bases left between them. The CDR3 is made up of 15 amino acids. The germline gives CDR1 MNHNS, CDR2 SASEGT. The CDR3 loop is CASSPLLDGTDTQYF. The CDR3 DNA reads TGTGCCAGCAGTCCCCTTCTTGACGGCACAGATACGCAGTATTTT.

The chain carries TRBV6-2 or TRBV6-3 and TRBJ2-2, with D perhaps matching TRBD1 or TRBD2 (5 bases each). The CDR3 extends over 11 amino acids. The germline gives CDR1 MNHEY, CDR2 SVGEGT. Trimming removed 8 bases at V and 14 bases at J, with 15 bases between. The DNA for the CDR3 is TGTGCCAGCCAACGGGGCTTAGCTCTGTTTTTT. Translated, it gives CASQRGLALFF.

This clonotype was detected only a few times. The chain is built from TRBV4-1 and TRBJ2-1; a possible D gene is TRBD2 (5 bases). The length of the CDR3 is 15 residues. Trimming removed 0 bases at V and 8 bases at J, with 14 bases between. Germline CDR1 is MGHRA and CDR2 is YSYEKL. This chain's CDR3 is CASSQDRLAGDEQFF. The CDR3 region has the DNA TGCGCCAGCAGCCAAGATCGGCTAGCTGGGGATGAGCAGTTCTTC.

This clonotype was found a few times. The chain's CDR3 is CASSYDGTSTYNEQFF. The DNA for the CDR3 is TGTGCCAGCAGTTACGATGGGACTAGCACCTACAATGAGCAGTTCTTC. The genes are TRBV6-2 or TRBV6-3 and TRBJ2-1; 9 bases agree with TRBD2. Germline V gives CDR1 MNHEY, CDR2 SVGEGT. This CDR3 is 16 amino acids long. The trim removed 2 bases at V and 2 bases at J, leaving 4 bases unmatched.

In this sample, this clonotype turned up a few times. The chain has TRBV12-3 or TRBV12-4 and TRBJ2-5, with D hard to call. The J call could be wrong; TRBJ2-1 is a better fit for the DNA end. This CDR3 spans 12 amino acids. The DNA of the CDR3 is TGTGCCAGCAGCCCTGTTCGACATGAGCAGTTCTTC. Amino acids: CASSPVRHEQFF.

V gene TRBV20-1 combines with J gene TRBJ2-5; 9 bases map to TRBD2. CDR1 DFQATT and CDR2 SNEGSKA come from the germline V gene (reference sequence). The V and J ends lost 1 base and 5 bases, in that order; junction bases with no gene match: 5. The length of the CDR3 is 14 residues. The CDR3 nucleotides read TGCAGTGCTAGAGTGCTAGCGGGGAGGGAGACCCAGTACTTC. Its translation is CSARVLAGRETQYF.

CDR3 DNA: TGTGCCAGCAGCGCCTCCTTGACAGGGCCGAATACCTACGAGCAGTACTTC. Translated, it gives CASSASLTGPNTYEQYF. The V call is TRBV9, the J call TRBJ2-5; TRBD1 matches at 7 bases. The DNA end favors TRBJ2-7, so the J call may be wrong. This CDR3 has 17 residues. From germline, CDR1 is SGDLS and CDR2 YYNGEE.

The chain joins TRBV20-1 to TRBJ2-1; D possibly corresponds to TRBD1 (6 bases). Germline CDR1 DFQATT, CDR2 SNEGSKA (reference sequence). Trimming removed 6 bases from V and 4 bases from J, with 13 bases in between. This CDR3 spans 13 amino acids. CDR3 residues: CSAVGASYNEQFF. CDR3 in DNA: TGCAGTGCCGTGGGGGCTTCGTACAATGAGCAGTTCTTC.

The rearrangement uses TRBV7-9 and TRBJ1-3, with D possibly TRBD1 on 5 matching bases. Trimming shortened V by 4 bases and J by 2 bases, and 9 bases separated the two germline ends. The V gene's germline CDR1 is SEHNR and CDR2 FQNEAQ (reference sequence). This CDR3 comprises 14 residues. This chain's CDR3 is CASSSVGPGNTIYF. In DNA, the CDR3 is TGTGCCAGCAGCTCGGTGGGACCTGGAAACACCATATATTTT.

The V and J genes are TRBV9 and TRBJ2-7, with 8 bases lining up with TRBD2. V trimming: 2 bases; J trimming: 1 base; junction bases outside the gene matches: 5. Germline assignment: CDR1 SGDLS and CDR2 YYNGEE. CDR3 length: 15 amino acids. Written as DNA, the CDR3 is TGTGCCAGCAGCGTGGCGACTAGCGCTTCCTACGAGCAGTACTTC. It codes for CASSVATSASYEQYF.

This clonotype came up a few times. V is TRBV6-1 and J is TRBJ2-5; 10 nucleotides align to TRBD2. The tail of the sequence fits TRBJ2-7 better, so the J call may be wrong. Germline V gene data show CDR1 as MNHNS and CDR2 as SASEGT. This CDR3 region has 17 residues. The CDR3 protein is CASSPIEGTSDSYEQYF. CDR3 nucleotides: TGTGCCAGCAGTCCGATCGAGGGGACTAGCGATTCTTACGAGCAGTACTTC.

This clonotype was detected only a few times. The chain recombines TRBV27 with TRBJ1-5, with D uncertain. CDR3 length: 14 amino acids. The V end lost 5 bases, the J end lost 5 bases, and 13 bases lay between the germline ends. Germline loops: CDR1 MNHEY, CDR2 SMNVEV (reference sequence). The CDR3 region is CASSAQRVDQPQHF. The DNA of the CDR3 is TGTGCCAGCAGTGCCCAAAGGGTGGATCAGCCCCAGCATTTT.

J is TRBJ2-5 and V is TRBV5-5, with TRBD1 identical over 7 bases. Germline V gene lookup returns CDR1 SGHKS and CDR2 YYEKEE (reference sequence). There are 14 residues in the CDR3. Losses at the gene ends were 3 bases for V and 0 bases for J; bases not matched to a gene: 2. The chain's CDR3 is CASSWGQNQETQYF. The CDR3 nucleotides are TGTGCCAGCAGCTGGGGACAGAACCAAGAGACCCAGTACTTC.

This clonotype showed up just a few times. Being one base from a much bigger clone, this may be a read error. CDR3 residues: CASSEHFPLTDTQYF. CDR3 nucleotide sequence: TGTGCCAGCAGCGAACACTTCCCTCTCACAGATACGCAGTATTTT. V gene TRBV9 combines with J gene TRBJ2-3; D remains unclear. The V gene's germline CDR1 is SGDLS and CDR2 YYNGEE. The length of the CDR3 is 15 residues. The germline V and J ends were trimmed by 3 bases and 2 bases, with 13 bases remaining between them.

CDR3 DNA sequence: TGTGCCAGCAGCTTAGCTCCTGTGGATGAGCAGTTCTTC. It encodes CASSLAPVDEQFF. The rearrangement links TRBV7-2 to TRBJ2-1; D call uncertain. Trimming left V 0 bases short and J 8 bases short, with 8 bases between. This CDR3 spans 13 amino acids. Germline assignment: CDR1 SGHTA and CDR2 FQGNSA.

This chain joins TRBV6-5 and TRBJ2-5; D uncertain. The J call is doubtful: the DNA matches TRBJ2-1 better. From germline, CDR1 is MNHEY and CDR2 SVGAGI. The CDR3 contains 14 residues. The CDR3 is CASSYKALGNEQFF. The CDR3 DNA is TGTGCCAGCAGTTACAAAGCTTTAGGGAATGAGCAGTTCTTC.

This clonotype has just a few counts. The chain links TRBV29-1 to TRBJ1-2, with D tentatively TRBD1 (6 bases). V was trimmed by 6 bases and J by 0 bases, leaving 11 bases between them. This CDR3 has 13 residues. The germline CDR1 and CDR2 sequences are SQVTM and ANQGSEA. As DNA, the CDR3 is TGCAGCGTCTTGGACAGCCCTAACTATGGCTACACCTTC. It translates to CSVLDSPNYGYTF.

This chain uses TRBV4-1 with TRBJ1-1; D is ambiguous. V lost 1 base, J lost 4 bases, and 13 bases lay in between. CDR1 is MGHRA and CDR2 is YSYEKL in the germline V gene. The CDR3 is 15 residues long. The CDR3: CASSQGATLGTEAFF. The CDR3 nucleotides read TGCGCCAGCAGCCAAGGAGCGACGCTGGGCACTGAAGCTTTCTTT.

This clonotype was detected only a few times. V and J are TRBV25-1 and TRBJ2-1, with 12 bases lining up with TRBD2. V lost 8 bases and J lost 1; bases outside the gene matches: 12. CDR1 and CDR2 from the germline V gene are MGHDK and SYGVNS. The CDR3 length is 18 residues. The CDR3 is CASPWTSGIGESYNEQFF. In DNA form, the CDR3 reads TGTGCCAGCCCATGGACTAGCGGGATAGGCGAGTCCTACAATGAGCAGTTCTTC.